One and the same sample provided the 10 T cell receptor beta chains below, sequenced in a study of glioma-infiltrating T cells (dated by TCRdb to between 2015 and 2016). Sequencing was carried out with an Illumina MiSeq. TCR alpha and beta CDR3 regions were amplified with the iRepertoire nested amplicon-rescue multiplex PCR (arm-PCR) platform from RNA. TCRdb reworked the public reads: Q25 trimming with fastp, MiXCR clone assembly, productive beta chains retained. For every CDR3 protein sequence, its rows merge into one entry that carries the most common genes and DNA. The sample records 300,000 to 450,000 distinct CDR3 sequences, 41% of which are singletons. The ten largest clones represent around 12% of the sample. The sequenced material came from glioma tissue, nonneoplastic brain tissue, or PBMCs (not recorded which). Receptors were obtained from a human donor with low-grade glioma or glioblastoma, undergoing nonglioma brain surgery, or in good health (not recorded which).

Turning to this clonotype: Since no conserved phenylalanine or tryptophan closes the CDR3, a read error is the likely cause. The chain uses TRBV20-1 and TRBJ2-1, with TRBD1 as a possible D gene (6 bases). CDR3 size: 15 residues. V gave up 5 bases and J gave up 1 base, with 15 bases separating them. Germline loops: CDR1 DFQATT, CDR2 SNEGSKA (reference sequence). The CDR3 nucleotides read TGCAGTGCTTGGACAGCCCGGGTTTCCTACAATGAGCAGTTCTCC. Translated: CSAWTARVSYNEQFS.

The V call is TRBV2, the J call TRBJ1-5; no reliable D call. In germline, CDR1 is SNHLY, CDR2 FYNNEI. The CDR3 covers 15 residues. V lost 3 bases, J lost 4 bases, and 13 bases lay in between. This chain's CDR3 is CASSDAPWNNQPQHF. The CDR3 nucleotides are TGTGCCAGCAGTGACGCACCCTGGAATAATCAGCCCCAGCATTTT.

Only a few counts were recorded for this clonotype. CDR3 nucleotide sequence: TGCAGTGCTAGAGATCACAGGGGGGACTATGGCTACACCTTC. As protein: CSARDHRGDYGYTF. The chain joins TRBV20-1 to TRBJ1-2; 8 bases are shared with TRBD1. J lost 3 bases, V lost 0 bases, and 3 bases had no gene match. Germline assignment: CDR1 DFQATT and CDR2 SNEGSKA (reference sequence). This CDR3 has 14 amino acids.

This clonotype was seen repeatedly, ten times or more. This chain connects TRBV28 to TRBJ1-5; 10 bases match TRBD1. CDR3 length equals 16 residues. The germline gives CDR1 MDHEN, CDR2 SYDVKM. V trimming: 6 bases; J trimming: 6 bases; junction bases outside the gene matches: 11. This CDR3 is CASSLLGQGVTQPQHF. The CDR3 bases are TGTGCCAGCAGCCTACTCGGACAGGGGGTGACTCAGCCCCAGCATTTT.

A few counts support this clonotype. The chain has TRBV7-2 and TRBJ2-3; 15 nucleotides match TRBD2. V dropped 5 bases and J dropped 5; count of bases not matched to a gene: 11. Germline V gene sequence: CDR1 SGHTA, CDR2 FQGNSA. This CDR3 region has 18 residues. The CDR3 is CASSLGLAGGKAQDTQYF. In DNA, the CDR3 is TGTGCCAGCAGCCTCGGACTAGCGGGAGGGAAAGCACAAGATACGCAGTATTTT.

This chain connects TRBV7-3 to TRBJ2-2; D call uncertain. This CDR3 is built from 16 residues. Germline V gene lookup returns CDR1 SGHTA and CDR2 FQGTGA. Trimming left V 1 base short and J 2 bases short, with 11 bases between. CDR3 amino acids: CASSLSRAKNTGELFF. As DNA, the CDR3 is TGTGCCAGCAGCTTAAGCAGAGCCAAAAACACCGGGGAGCTGTTTTTT.

The chain employs TRBV19 and TRBJ2-5; a possible D gene is TRBD1 (6 bases). The J call may be in error: the DNA end matches TRBJ2-7 better. Germline CDR1 is LNHDA and CDR2 is SQIVND (reference sequence). This CDR3 is 14 amino acids long. CDR3 loop: CASRDPGVGFEQYF. The CDR3, as DNA: TGTGCCAGCAGAGATCCAGGGGTCGGGTTCGAGCAGTACTTC.

The sample holds many counts of this clonotype. The chain has TRBV28 and TRBJ1-5; D ambiguous. Trimming shortened V by 8 bases and J by 1 base, and 12 bases separated the two germline ends. There are 14 residues in the CDR3. Germline V gene lookup returns CDR1 MDHEN and CDR2 SYDVKM. CDR3 in amino acids: CASGSIWSNQPQHF. CDR3 bases: TGTGCCAGCGGGTCAATATGGAGCAATCAGCCCCAGCATTTT.

The chain joins TRBV7-9 to TRBJ2-7, with D possibly being TRBD1 or TRBD2 (5 bases each). Deletions cut 4 bases from V and 6 bases from J, with 13 bases between. Germline values: CDR1 SEHNR, CDR2 FQNEAQ (reference sequence). This CDR3 is built from 13 residues. In DNA, the CDR3 is TGTGCCAGCAGCTCCCTCCGGGGCAGCGAGCAGTACTTC. Residues: CASSSLRGSEQYF.

The V and J genes are TRBV20-1 and TRBJ2-5; 11 bases match TRBD2. The CDR3 totals 14 residues. Germline V gene lookup returns CDR1 DFQATT and CDR2 SNEGSKA (reference sequence). Trimming removed 5 bases from V and 5 bases from J; junction bases left unmatched: 7. This CDR3 is CSAYSGRALETQYF. The CDR3 DNA is TGCAGTGCTTATAGCGGGAGGGCCCTGGAGACCCAGTACTTC.